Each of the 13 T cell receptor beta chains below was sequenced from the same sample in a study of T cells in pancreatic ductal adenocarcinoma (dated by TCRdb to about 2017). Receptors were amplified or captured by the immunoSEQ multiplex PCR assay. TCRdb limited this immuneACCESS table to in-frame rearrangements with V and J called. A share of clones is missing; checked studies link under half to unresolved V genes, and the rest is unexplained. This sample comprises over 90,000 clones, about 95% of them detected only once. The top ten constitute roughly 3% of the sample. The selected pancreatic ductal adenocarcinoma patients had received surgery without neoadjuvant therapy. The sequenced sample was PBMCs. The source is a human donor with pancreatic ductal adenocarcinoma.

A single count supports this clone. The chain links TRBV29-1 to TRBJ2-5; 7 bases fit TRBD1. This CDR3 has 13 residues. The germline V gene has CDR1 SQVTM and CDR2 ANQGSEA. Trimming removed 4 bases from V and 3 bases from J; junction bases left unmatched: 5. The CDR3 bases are TGCAGCGTTGCCTTAACAGGGGAAGAGACCCAGTACTTC. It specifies CSVALTGEETQYF.

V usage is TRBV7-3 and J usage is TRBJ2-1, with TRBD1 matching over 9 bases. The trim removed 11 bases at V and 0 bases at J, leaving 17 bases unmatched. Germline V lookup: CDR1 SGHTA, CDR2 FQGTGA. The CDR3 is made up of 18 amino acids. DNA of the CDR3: TGTGCCTATAGGCTACAGGGGGCCCCTTATTACTCCTACAATGAGCAGTTCTTC. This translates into CAYRLQGAPYYSYNEQFF.

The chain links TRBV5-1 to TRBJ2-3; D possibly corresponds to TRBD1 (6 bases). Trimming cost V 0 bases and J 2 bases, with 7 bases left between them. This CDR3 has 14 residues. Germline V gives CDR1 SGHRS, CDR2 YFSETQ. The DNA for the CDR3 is TGCGCCAGCAGCTTGGGGGACAACACAGATACGCAGTATTTT. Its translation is CASSLGDNTDTQYF.

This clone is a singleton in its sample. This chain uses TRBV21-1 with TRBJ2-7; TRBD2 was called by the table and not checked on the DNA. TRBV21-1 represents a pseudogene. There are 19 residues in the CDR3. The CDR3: CASSKVSRTSGRGLYEQYF. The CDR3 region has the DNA TGTGCCAGCAGCAAAGTCAGTCGAACTAGCGGGAGGGGCCTTTACGAGCAGTACTTC.

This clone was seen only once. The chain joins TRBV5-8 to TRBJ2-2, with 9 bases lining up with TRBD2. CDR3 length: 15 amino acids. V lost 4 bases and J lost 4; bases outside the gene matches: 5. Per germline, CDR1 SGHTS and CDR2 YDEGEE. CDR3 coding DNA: TGTGCCAGCAGCCCGGGACTAGCATTCACCGGGGAGCTGTTTTTT. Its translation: CASSPGLAFTGELFF.

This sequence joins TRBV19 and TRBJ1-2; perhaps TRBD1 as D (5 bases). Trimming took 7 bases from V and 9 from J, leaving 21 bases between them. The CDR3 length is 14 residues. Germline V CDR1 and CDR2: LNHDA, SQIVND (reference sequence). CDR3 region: CASNPDGRGGSYTF. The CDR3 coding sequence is TGTGCCAGTAACCCGGACGGCCGGGGGGGGAGCTACACCTTC.

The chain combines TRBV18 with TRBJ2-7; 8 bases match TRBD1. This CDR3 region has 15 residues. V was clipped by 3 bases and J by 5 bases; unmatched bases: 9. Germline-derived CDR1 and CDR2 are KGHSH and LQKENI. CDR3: CASSPVGQGVNEQYF. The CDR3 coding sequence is TGTGCCAGCTCACCTGTCGGACAGGGAGTCAACGAGCAGTACTTC.

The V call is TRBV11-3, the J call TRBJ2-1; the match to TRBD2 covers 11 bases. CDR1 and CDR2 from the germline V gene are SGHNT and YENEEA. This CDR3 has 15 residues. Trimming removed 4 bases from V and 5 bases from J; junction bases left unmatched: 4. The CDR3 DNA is TGTGCCAGCAGCTCCGGGACTAGCGGTGACAATGAGCAGTTCTTC. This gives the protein CASSSGTSGDNEQFF.

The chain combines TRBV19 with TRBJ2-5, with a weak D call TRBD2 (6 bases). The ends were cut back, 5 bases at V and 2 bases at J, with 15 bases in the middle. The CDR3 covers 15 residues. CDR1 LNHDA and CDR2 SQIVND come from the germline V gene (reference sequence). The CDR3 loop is CASSPQAGWQETQYF. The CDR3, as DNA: TGTGCCAGTAGTCCGCAAGCGGGTTGGCAAGAGACCCAGTACTTC.

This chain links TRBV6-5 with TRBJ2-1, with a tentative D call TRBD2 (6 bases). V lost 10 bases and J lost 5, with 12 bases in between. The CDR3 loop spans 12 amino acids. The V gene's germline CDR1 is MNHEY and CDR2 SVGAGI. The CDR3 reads CATVGGDNEQFF. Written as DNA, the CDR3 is TGTGCCACCGTGGGAGGAGACAATGAGCAGTTCTTC.

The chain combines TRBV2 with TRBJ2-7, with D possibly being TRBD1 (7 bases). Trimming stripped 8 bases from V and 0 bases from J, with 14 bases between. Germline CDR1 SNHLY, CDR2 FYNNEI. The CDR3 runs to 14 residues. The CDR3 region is CASGGTAYSYEQYF. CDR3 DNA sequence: TGTGCCAGCGGGGGGACAGCATACTCCTACGAGCAGTACTTC.

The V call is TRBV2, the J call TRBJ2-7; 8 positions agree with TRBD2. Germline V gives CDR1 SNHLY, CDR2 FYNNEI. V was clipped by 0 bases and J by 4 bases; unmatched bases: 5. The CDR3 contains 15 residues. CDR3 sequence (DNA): TGTGCCAGCAGTGAAGCCCCGCGGGGGGAGTACGAGCAGTACTTC. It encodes CASSEAPRGEYEQYF.

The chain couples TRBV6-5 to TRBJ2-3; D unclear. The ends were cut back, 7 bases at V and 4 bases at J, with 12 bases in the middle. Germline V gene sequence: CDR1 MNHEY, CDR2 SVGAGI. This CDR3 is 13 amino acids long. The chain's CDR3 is CASTFVGSDTQYF. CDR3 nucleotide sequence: TGTGCCAGCACCTTTGTGGGCTCAGATACGCAGTATTTT.